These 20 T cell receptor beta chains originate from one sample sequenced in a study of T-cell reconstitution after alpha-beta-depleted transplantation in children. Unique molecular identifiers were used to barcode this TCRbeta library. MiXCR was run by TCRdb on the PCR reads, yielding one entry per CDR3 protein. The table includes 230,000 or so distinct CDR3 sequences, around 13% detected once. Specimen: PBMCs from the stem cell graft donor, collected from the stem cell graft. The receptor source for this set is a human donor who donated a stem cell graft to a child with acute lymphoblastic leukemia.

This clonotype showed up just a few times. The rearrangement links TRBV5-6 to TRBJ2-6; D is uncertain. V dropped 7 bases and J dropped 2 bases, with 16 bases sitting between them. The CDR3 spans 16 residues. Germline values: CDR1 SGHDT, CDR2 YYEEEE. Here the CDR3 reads CASGSPRAAGANVLTF. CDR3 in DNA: TGTGCCAGCGGCTCCCCCCGTGCGGCTGGGGCCAACGTCCTGACTTTC.

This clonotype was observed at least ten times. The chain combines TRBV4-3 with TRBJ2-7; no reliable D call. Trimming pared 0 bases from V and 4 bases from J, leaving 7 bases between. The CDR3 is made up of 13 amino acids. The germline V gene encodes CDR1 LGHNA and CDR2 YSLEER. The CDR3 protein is CASSQDWNYEQYF. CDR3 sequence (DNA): TGCGCCAGCAGCCAAGATTGGAATTACGAGCAGTACTTC.

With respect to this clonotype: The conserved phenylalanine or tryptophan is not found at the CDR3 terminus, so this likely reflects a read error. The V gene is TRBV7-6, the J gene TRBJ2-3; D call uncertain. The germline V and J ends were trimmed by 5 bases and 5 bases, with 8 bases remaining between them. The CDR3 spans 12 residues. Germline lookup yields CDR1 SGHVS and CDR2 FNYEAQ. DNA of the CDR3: TGTGCCAGCAGCCCTGTAGGAGATACGCAGTATTTG. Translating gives CASSPVGDTQYL.

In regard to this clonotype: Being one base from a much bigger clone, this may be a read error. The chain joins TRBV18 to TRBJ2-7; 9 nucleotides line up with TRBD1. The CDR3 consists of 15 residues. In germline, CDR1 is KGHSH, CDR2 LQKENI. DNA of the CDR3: TGTGCCAGCTCACCCGACAGGGGGAGCTCCTACCAGCAGTACTTC. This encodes CASSPDRGSSYQQYF. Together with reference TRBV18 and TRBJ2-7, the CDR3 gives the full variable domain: NAGVMQNPRHLVRRRGQEARLRCSPMKGHSHVYWYRQLPEEGLKFMVYLQKENIIDESGMPKERFSAEFPKEGPSILRIQQVVRGDSAAYFCASSPDRGSSYQQYFGPGTRLTVT.

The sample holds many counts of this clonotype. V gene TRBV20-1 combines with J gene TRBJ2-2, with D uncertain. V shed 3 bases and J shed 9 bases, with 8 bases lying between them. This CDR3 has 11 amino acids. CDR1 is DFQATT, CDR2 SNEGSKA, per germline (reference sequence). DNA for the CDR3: TGCAGTGCTAGCCTGCGGCGGGAGCTGTTTTTT. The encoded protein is CSASLRRELFF.

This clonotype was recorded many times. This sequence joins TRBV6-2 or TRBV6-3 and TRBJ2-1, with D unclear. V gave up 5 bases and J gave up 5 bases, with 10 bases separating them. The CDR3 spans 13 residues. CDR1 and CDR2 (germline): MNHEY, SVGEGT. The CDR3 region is CASSASWHNEQFF. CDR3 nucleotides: TGTGCCAGCAGTGCCTCCTGGCACAATGAGCAGTTCTTC.

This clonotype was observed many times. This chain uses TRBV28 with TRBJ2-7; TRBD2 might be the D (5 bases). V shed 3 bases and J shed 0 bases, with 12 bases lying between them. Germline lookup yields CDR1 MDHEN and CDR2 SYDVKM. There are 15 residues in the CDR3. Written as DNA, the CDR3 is TGTGCCAGCAGTTTGGACTTGGAGATCTCCTACGAGCAGTACTTC. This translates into CASSLDLEISYEQYF.

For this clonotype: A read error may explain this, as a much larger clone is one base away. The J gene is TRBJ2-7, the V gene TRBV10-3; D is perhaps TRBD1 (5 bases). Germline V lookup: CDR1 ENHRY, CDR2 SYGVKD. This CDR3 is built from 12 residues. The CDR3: CANSVRGSEQYF. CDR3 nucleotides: TGTGCCAACAGTGTTAGGGGTAGCGAGCAGTACTTC.

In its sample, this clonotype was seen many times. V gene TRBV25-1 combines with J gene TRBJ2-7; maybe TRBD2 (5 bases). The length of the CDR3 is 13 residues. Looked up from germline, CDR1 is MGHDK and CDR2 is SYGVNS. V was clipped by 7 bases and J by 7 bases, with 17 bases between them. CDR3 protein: CASKIAMTGEQYF. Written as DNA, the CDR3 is TGTGCCAGCAAGATCGCCATGACGGGGGAGCAGTACTTC.

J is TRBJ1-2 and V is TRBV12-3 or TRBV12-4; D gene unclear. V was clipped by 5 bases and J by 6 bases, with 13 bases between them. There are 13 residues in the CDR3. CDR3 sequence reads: CASSLPRLDGYTF. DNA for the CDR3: TGTGCCAGCAGTCTTCCCCGACTCGATGGCTACACCTTC.

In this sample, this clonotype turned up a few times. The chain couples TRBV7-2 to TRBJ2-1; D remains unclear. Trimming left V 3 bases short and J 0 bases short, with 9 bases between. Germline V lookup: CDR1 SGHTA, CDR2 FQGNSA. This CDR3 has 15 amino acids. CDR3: CASSFLAGSYNEQFF. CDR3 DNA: TGTGCCAGCAGCTTCCTGGCAGGCTCCTACAATGAGCAGTTCTTC.

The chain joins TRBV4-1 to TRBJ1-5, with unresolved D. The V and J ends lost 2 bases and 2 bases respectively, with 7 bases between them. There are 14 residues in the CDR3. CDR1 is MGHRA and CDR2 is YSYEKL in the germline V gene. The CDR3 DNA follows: TGCGCCAGCAGCCAATTGACACGCAATCAGCCCCAGCATTTT. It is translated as CASSQLTRNQPQHF.

Here the CDR3 reads CASSYSGTESYEQYF. Written as DNA, the CDR3 is TGTGCCAGCAGTTACTCCGGGACAGAATCCTACGAGCAGTACTTC. The rearrangement joins TRBV6-5 to TRBJ2-7; TRBD1 matches at 7 bases. V lost 0 bases to trimming and J lost 1 base; unmatched junction nucleotides: 3. Germline CDR1 is MNHEY and CDR2 is SVGAGI. This CDR3 region has 15 residues.

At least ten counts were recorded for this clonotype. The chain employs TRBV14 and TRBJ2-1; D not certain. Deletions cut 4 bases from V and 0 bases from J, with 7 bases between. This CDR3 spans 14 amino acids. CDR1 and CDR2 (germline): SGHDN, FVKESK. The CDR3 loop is CASSLMGSYNEQFF. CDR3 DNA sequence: TGTGCCAGCAGCCTCATGGGCTCCTACAATGAGCAGTTCTTC.

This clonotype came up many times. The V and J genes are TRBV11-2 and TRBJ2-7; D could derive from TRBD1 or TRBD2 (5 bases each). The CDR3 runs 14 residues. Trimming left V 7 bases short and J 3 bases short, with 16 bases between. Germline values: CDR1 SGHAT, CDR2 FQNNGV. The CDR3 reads CASTFLVGDYEQYF. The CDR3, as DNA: TGTGCCAGCACCTTTCTGGTGGGGGACTACGAGCAGTACTTC.

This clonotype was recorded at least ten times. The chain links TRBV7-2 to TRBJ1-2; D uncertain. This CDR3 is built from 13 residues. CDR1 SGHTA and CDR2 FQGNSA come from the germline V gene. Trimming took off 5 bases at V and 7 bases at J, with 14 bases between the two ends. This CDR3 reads CASSPVLPGGYTF. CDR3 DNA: TGTGCCAGCAGCCCGGTCCTCCCCGGTGGCTACACCTTC.

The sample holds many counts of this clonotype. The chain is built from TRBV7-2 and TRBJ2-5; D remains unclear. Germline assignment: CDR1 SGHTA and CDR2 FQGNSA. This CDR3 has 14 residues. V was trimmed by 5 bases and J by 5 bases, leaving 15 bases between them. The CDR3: CASSLSYSGETQYF. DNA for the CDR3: TGTGCCAGCAGCCTAAGCTACTCTGGGGAGACCCAGTACTTC.

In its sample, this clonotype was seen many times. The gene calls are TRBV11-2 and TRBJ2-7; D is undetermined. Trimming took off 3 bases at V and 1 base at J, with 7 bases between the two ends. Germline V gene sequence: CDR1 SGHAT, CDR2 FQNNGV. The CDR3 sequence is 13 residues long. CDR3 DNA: TGTGCCAGCAGCTTTAAGGAATCCTACGAGCAGTACTTC. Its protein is CASSFKESYEQYF.

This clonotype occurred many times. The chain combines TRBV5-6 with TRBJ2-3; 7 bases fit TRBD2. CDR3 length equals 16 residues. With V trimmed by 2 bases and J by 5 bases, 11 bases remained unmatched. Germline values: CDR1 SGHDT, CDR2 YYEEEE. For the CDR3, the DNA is TGTGCCAGCAGCTTTCGGGGCGGGAGTAGGATAGATACGCAGTATTTT. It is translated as CASSFRGGSRIDTQYF.

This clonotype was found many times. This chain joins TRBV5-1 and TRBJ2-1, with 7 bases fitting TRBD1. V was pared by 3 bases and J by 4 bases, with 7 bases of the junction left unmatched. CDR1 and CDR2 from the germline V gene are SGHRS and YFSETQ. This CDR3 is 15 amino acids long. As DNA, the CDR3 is TGCGCCAGCAGCTCCACCGGGACAGAGTACAATGAGCAGTTCTTC. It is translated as CASSSTGTEYNEQFF.